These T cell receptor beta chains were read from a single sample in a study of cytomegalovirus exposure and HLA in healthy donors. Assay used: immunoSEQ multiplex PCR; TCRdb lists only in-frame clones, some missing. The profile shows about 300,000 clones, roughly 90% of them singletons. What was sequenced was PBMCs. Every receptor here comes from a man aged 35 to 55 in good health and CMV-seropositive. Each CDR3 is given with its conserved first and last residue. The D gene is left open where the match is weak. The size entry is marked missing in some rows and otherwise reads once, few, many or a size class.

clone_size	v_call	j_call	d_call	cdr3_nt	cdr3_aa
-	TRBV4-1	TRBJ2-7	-	TGCGCCAGCAGCCAAATCGGAGGGAGAGTTTCCGAGCAGTACTTC	CASSQIGGRVSEQYF
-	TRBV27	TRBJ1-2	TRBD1	TGTGCCAGCAGGTCAACCGGGACAGGGTATGGCTACACCTTC	CASRSTGTGYGYTF
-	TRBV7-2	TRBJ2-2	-	TGTGCCAGCACCCCGAAGGCAGGGTGGTCCGGGGAGCTGTTTTTT	CASTPKAGWSGELFF
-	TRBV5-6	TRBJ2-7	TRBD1	TGTGCCAGCAGCTTATCCGGGACAGGGGCCTACGAGCAGTACTTC	CASSLSGTGAYEQYF
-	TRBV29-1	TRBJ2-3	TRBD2	TGCAGCGTTGAAAAGCGGGAGGCCGGCGATACGCAGTATTTT	CSVEKREAGDTQYF
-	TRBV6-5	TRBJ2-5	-	TGTGCCAGCAGTTACTCGAGAGGTTGGGAGACCCAGTACTTC	CASSYSRGWETQYF
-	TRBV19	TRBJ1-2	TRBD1	TGTGCCAGTAGTTCGCCGGCCACAGGGGTGGATGGCTACACCTTC	CASSSPATGVDGYTF
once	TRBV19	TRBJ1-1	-	TGTGCCAGTAGTATAGGGGCCCCGACTGAAGCTTTCTTT	CASSIGAPTEAFF
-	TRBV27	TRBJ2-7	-	TGTGCCAGCAGACCAGGCTGGCGCTACGAGCAGTACTTC	CASRPGWRYEQYF
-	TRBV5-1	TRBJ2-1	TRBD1	TGCGCCAGCAGCCATTGGGACAGGGGGCGTGAGCAGTTCTTC	CASSHWDRGREQFF
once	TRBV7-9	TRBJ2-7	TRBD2	TGTGCCAGCAGCACTAGCGGGAGTCTTTACGAGCAGTACTTC	CASSTSGSLYEQYF
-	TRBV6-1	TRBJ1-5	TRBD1	TGTGCCAGCAGTGAAAGAGGGGGCCTAAGGTTTCAGCCCCAGCATTTT	CASSERGGLRFQPQHF
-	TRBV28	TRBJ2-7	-	TGTGCCAGCAGTTTCTCCCCAGCAGGGACCTACGAGCAGTACTTC	CASSFSPAGTYEQYF
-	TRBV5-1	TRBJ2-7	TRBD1	TGCGCCAGCAGATCGGGACAGGGAATCGACGAGCAGTACTTC	CASRSGQGIDEQYF
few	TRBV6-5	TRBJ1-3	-	TGTGCCAGCAGTTCCGCGCTGTCTGGAAACACCATATATTTT	CASSSALSGNTIYF
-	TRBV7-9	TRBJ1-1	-	TGTGCCAGCAGCTTACGCGTGGGTGCGGACACTGAAGCTTTCTTT	CASSLRVGADTEAFF
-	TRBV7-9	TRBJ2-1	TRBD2	TGTGCCAGCAGGGCTCTAGCGGGAGTCTATGAGCAGTTCTTC	CASRALAGVYEQFF
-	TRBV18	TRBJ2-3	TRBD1	TGTGCCAGCTCACAGAACACAGGGGGCACAGATACGCAGTATTTT	CASSQNTGGTDTQYF
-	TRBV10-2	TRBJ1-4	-	TGCGCCAGCAGTGAGTCGAGAGGCTCTAATGAAAAACTGTTTTTT	CASSESRGSNEKLFF
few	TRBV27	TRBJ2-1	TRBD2	TGTGCCAGCAGGGCAGCCGGGACTAGCGGGAGAGCCGAGCAGTTCTTC	CASRAAGTSGRAEQFF
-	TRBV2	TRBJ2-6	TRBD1	TGTGCCAGCAGTCGTCCCGGGACAGGGACCGGGGCCAACGTCCTGACTTTC	CASSRPGTGTGANVLTF
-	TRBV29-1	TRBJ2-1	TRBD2	TGCAGCGTACCACGGACTAGCGGGAATGAGCAGTTCTTC	CSVPRTSGNEQFF
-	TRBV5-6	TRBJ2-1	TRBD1	TGTGCCAGCAGCCGGGGGACAGGGACCTACAATGAGCAGTTCTTC	CASSRGTGTYNEQFF
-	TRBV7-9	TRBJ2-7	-	TGTGCCAGCAGCCCTGAACAGGGAGGGTACGAGCAGTACTTC	CASSPEQGGYEQYF
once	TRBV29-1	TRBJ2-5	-	TGCAGCGTTGCGGGAGAGCTAGAGACCCAGTACTTC	CSVAGELETQYF
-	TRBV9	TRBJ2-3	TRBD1	TGTGCCAGCAGCCTGGGACAGCCTAGCACAGATACGCAGTATTTT	CASSLGQPSTDTQYF
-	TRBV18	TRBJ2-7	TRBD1	TGTGCCAGCTCCCTCGCACAGGGGGTGACCTACGAGCAGTACTTC	CASSLAQGVTYEQYF
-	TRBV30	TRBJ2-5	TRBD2	TGTGCCTGGAGTTTACCTACTAGCGGGAAGGGAGAGACCCAGTACTTC	CAWSLPTSGKGETQYF
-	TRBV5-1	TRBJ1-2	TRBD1	TGCGCCAGCAGCTTGGCCATAGGGGGCAGCGATGGCTACACCTTC	CASSLAIGGSDGYTF
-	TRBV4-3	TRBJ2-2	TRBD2	TGCGCCAGCAGCCGGGACGGGACCGGGGGGGCCGGGGAGCTGTTTTTT	CASSRDGTGGAGELFF
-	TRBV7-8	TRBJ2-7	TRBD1	TGTGCCAGCAGTCCCGGGACAGGGTCCTACGAGCAGTACTTC	CASSPGTGSYEQYF
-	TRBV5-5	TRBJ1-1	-	TGTGCCAGCAGCTCTCTAGCGGGGACTGAAGCTTTCTTT	CASSSLAGTEAFF
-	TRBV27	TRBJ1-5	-	TGTGCCAGCAGTCGACAGGGCAATCAGCCCCAGCATTTT	CASSRQGNQPQHF
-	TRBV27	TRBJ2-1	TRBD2	TGTGCCAGCAGTTCTCCAGCGGGAGACTCCTACAATGAGCAGTTCTTC	CASSSPAGDSYNEQFF
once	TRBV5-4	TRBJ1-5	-	TGTGCCAGCAGCCTCCGGCCGGGGGAGGATCAGCCCCAGCATTTT	CASSLRPGEDQPQHF
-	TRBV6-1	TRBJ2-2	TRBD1	TGTGCCAGCAGGGGGACAGGGTGGACCGGGGAGCTGTTTTTT	CASRGTGWTGELFF
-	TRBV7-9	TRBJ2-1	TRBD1	TGTTCTAAGGGGCAGGGGGCTGGTGAGCAGTTCTTC	CSKGQGAGEQFF
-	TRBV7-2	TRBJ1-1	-	TGTGCCAGCAGCTTAGTTCGGGACACTGAAGCTTTCTTT	CASSLVRDTEAFF
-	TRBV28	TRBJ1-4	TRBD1	TGTGCCAGCAGTTCCCTGGGGACAGGTTGGTCTAATGAAAAACTGTTTTTT	CASSSLGTGWSNEKLFF
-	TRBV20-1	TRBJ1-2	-	TGCAGTGCTAGAGTTGAGTATGGCTACACCTTC	CSARVEYGYTF
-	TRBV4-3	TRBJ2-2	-	TGCGCCAGCAGCCAAGATAACAACAGGGATGGCACCGGGGAGCTGTTTTTT	CASSQDNNRDGTGELFF
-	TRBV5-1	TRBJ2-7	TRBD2	TGCGCCAGCAGCTGGACTAGCGGGAGGGCGGGCGAGCAGTACTTC	CASSWTSGRAGEQYF
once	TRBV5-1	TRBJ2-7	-	TGCGCCAGCAGCTTGAGGAGGGGTGGGTCCTACGAGCAGTACTTC	CASSLRRGGSYEQYF
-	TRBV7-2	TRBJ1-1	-	TGTGCCAGCAGCTGGAGGTCGAACACTGAAGCTTTCTTT	CASSWRSNTEAFF
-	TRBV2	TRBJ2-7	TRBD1	TGTGCCAGCAGTGACCCCGGGACAGGGGGCTACGAGCAGTACTTC	CASSDPGTGGYEQYF
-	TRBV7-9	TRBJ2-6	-	TGTGCCAGCAGCTTAGCGGTTCTAAGTGGGGCCAACGTCCTGACTTTC	CASSLAVLSGANVLTF
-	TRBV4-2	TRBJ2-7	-	TGTGCCAGCAGCCAAGACTTTGGCGGGGCAGCCTACGAGCAGTACTTC	CASSQDFGGAAYEQYF
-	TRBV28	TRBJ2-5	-	TGTGCCAGCAGTTTAATGCGTGAAGAGACCCAGTACTTC	CASSLMREETQYF
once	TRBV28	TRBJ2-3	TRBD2	TGTGCCAGCAGCCACGGGACTAGCGGGCTCACAGATACGCAGTATTTT	CASSHGTSGLTDTQYF
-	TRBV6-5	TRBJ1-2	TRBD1	TGTGCCAGCGGGCTGGGACAGCCGAACTATGGCTACACCTTC	CASGLGQPNYGYTF
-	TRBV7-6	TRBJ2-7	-	TGTGCCAGCAGTCTATACAGGGACTACGAGCAGTACTTC	CASSLYRDYEQYF
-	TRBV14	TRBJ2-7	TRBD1	TGTGCCAGCAGCCAAGACTTGACAGGGTTTAGGGAGCAGTACTTC	CASSQDLTGFREQYF
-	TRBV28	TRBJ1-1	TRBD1	TGTGCCAGCAGTTTAGAACAGGGGGAGAACACTGAAGCTTTCTTT	CASSLEQGENTEAFF
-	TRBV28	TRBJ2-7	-	TGTGCCAGCAGCACCGGGATCTACGAGCAGTACTTC	CASSTGIYEQYF
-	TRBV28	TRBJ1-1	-	TGTGCCAGCCACGGCCCAGGAGGCGCGGACACTGAAGCTTTCTTT	CASHGPGGADTEAFF